The 31 T cell receptor beta chains in this list originate from one sample, sequenced in a study of cytomegalovirus exposure and HLA in healthy donors. The method was immunoSEQ multiplex PCR; TCRdb's version includes in-frame clones alone and lacks a portion of them. The sample shows more than 80,000 clones, 88% of them seen only once. Sequenced sample: PBMCs. The source is a woman under 30 in good health and CMV-seropositive.

This sequence joins TRBV7-9 and TRBJ2-7, with D maybe TRBD1 (6 bases). The CDR3 contains 15 residues. Germline assignment: CDR1 SEHNR and CDR2 FQNEAQ (reference sequence). The V end lost 3 bases, the J end lost 5 bases, and 17 bases lay between the germline ends. CDR3 sequence (DNA): TGTGCCAGCAGCTTCCCGACGGCAGGGGTAGACGAGCAGTACTTC. Its translation: CASSFPTAGVDEQYF.

The chain couples TRBV6-1 to TRBJ1-2, with 8 bases fitting TRBD1. The CDR3 is 13 residues long. The germline CDR1 and CDR2 sequences are MNHNS and SASEGT. The junction had 1 base not matched to a gene; V was cut back by 4 bases and J by 3 bases. CDR3 protein: CASSVGQDYGYTF. The CDR3 DNA is TGTGCCAGCAGTGTGGGACAGGACTATGGCTACACCTTC.

CDR3 amino acids: CASSDHSHEQYF. The CDR3, as DNA: TGTGCCAGCAGTGATCACTCTCACGAGCAGTACTTC. V and J are TRBV6-1 and TRBJ2-7; D is unresolved. This CDR3 has 12 residues. V was clipped by 3 bases and J by 5 bases, with 8 bases between them. CDR1 and CDR2 (germline): MNHNS, SASEGT.

The rearrangement uses TRBV9 and TRBJ2-3; possible D gene TRBD2, 7 bases. The CDR3 loop spans 14 amino acids. CDR1 is SGDLS and CDR2 is YYNGEE in the germline V gene. V was clipped by 4 bases and J by 5 bases, with 14 bases between them. CDR3 DNA sequence: TGTGCCAGCAGCCTGGGGGGGCGGGTAGATACGCAGTATTTT. This encodes CASSLGGRVDTQYF.

The V call is TRBV27, the J call TRBJ2-7, with 9 bases lining up with TRBD1. The length of the CDR3 is 13 residues. The germline CDR1 and CDR2 sequences are MNHEY and SMNVEV (reference sequence). The junction had 2 bases not matched to a gene; V was cut back by 5 bases and J by 3 bases. The CDR3 bases are TGTGCCAGCAGTCGGACAGGGGTCTACGAGCAGTACTTC. This encodes CASSRTGVYEQYF.

V usage is TRBV25-1 and J usage is TRBJ2-6, with 7 bases aligning to TRBD2. Looked up from germline, CDR1 is MGHDK and CDR2 is SYGVNS. This CDR3 contains 15 residues. J was trimmed by 2 bases and V by 7 bases; bases with no gene match: 5. The CDR3 loop reads CASIGRGPGANVLTF. For the CDR3, the DNA is TGTGCCAGCATTGGGAGGGGCCCTGGGGCCAACGTCCTGACTTTC.

The rearrangement joins TRBV6-1 to TRBJ2-5; the D is unclear. The CDR3 length is 14 residues. Germline-derived CDR1 and CDR2 are MNHNS and SASEGT. V was shortened by 0 bases and J by 2 bases, with 7 bases between the two germline ends. The CDR3 coding sequence is TGTGCCAGCAGTGAAGCGGCGGTACAAGAGACCCAGTACTTC. Its translation: CASSEAAVQETQYF.

This chain joins TRBV6-5 and TRBJ2-1; the match to TRBD2 covers 13 bases. CDR3 length: 15 residues. Germline-derived CDR1 and CDR2 are MNHEY and SVGAGI. The V segment lost 5 bases and the J segment 7 bases; nucleotides outside the gene matches: 5. The CDR3 sequence is CASSMGLAGRNEQFF. CDR3 DNA sequence: TGTGCCAGCAGTATGGGACTAGCGGGGAGAAATGAGCAGTTCTTC.

The gene calls are TRBV4-1 and TRBJ1-2; 7 nucleotides line up with TRBD1. CDR1 and CDR2 from the germline V gene are MGHRA and YSYEKL. Germline trimming cut 1 base from V and 6 bases from J; bases unmatched to any gene: 11. The CDR3 is made up of 16 amino acids. The CDR3 here is CASSQAPTGGGHGYTF. The CDR3 bases are TGCGCCAGCAGCCAAGCCCCGACAGGAGGGGGCCATGGCTACACCTTC.

The V gene is TRBV5-1, the J gene TRBJ1-2; TRBD1 matches 8 bases. CDR3 length: 15 amino acids. From germline, CDR1 is SGHRS and CDR2 YFSETQ. After removal of 4 bases from V and 0 bases from J, the junction contained 5 bases not matched to a gene. The CDR3 DNA sequence: TGCGCCAGCAGCGTACAGGGGGAACCTAACTATGGCTACACCTTC. This codes for CASSVQGEPNYGYTF.

The chain carries TRBV9 and TRBJ1-2; 7 nucleotides match TRBD1. Germline CDR1 and CDR2: SGDLS and YYNGEE. Trimming removed 2 bases from V and 3 bases from J; junction bases left unmatched: 10. The CDR3 has 16 amino acids. In DNA, the CDR3 is TGTGCCAGCAGCGTCTCCTCTCTAGGGACAGACTATGGCTACACCTTC. Residues: CASSVSSLGTDYGYTF.

The chain couples TRBV19 to TRBJ2-5; 11 positions agree with TRBD1. The CDR3 has 17 residues. Losses at the gene ends were 5 bases for V and 2 bases for J; bases not matched to a gene: 10. In germline, CDR1 is LNHDA, CDR2 SQIVND (reference sequence). CDR3 coding DNA: TGTGCCAGTAGTTCCCGGGACAGGGGGTCCCTACAAGAGACCCAGTACTTC. The encoded protein is CASSSRDRGSLQETQYF.

The genes are TRBV28 and TRBJ1-2; D not certain. V lost 4 bases to trimming and J lost 0 bases, with 9 bases between them. CDR1 and CDR2 from the germline V gene are MDHEN and SYDVKM. The length of the CDR3 is 14 residues. The CDR3 DNA is TGTGCCAGCAGTTCCACGGGGTCTAACTATGGCTACACCTTC. It codes for CASSSTGSNYGYTF.

The chain couples TRBV2 to TRBJ2-3; 13 positions match TRBD2. Trimming removed 4 bases from V and 5 bases from J; junction bases left unmatched: 9. Germline V lookup: CDR1 SNHLY, CDR2 FYNNEI. This CDR3 contains 17 residues. This chain's CDR3 is CASSGTRLAGGQDTQYF. The CDR3 DNA reads as TGTGCCAGCAGTGGGACCCGACTAGCGGGGGGACAAGATACGCAGTATTTT.

The V call is TRBV15, the J call TRBJ1-5; unclear D gene. Germline CDR1 is LNHNV and CDR2 is YYDKDF (reference sequence). CDR3 length: 13 residues. Trimming pared 6 bases from V and 0 bases from J, leaving 6 bases between. The CDR3 reads CATRNYSNQPQHF. Here the CDR3 DNA reads TGTGCCACCAGGAACTATAGCAATCAGCCCCAGCATTTT.

V usage is TRBV7-2 and J usage is TRBJ2-7; D is perhaps TRBD2 (6 bases). The CDR3 extends over 15 amino acids. CDR1 is SGHTA and CDR2 is FQGNSA in the germline V gene. The germline V and J ends were trimmed by 1 base and 3 bases, with 13 bases remaining between them. The CDR3 is CASSLEEGRSYEQYV. The CDR3 DNA follows: TGTGCCAGCAGCTTAGAGGAGGGAAGGAGCTACGAGCAGTACGTC.

A note on this clone: One end of the junction does not line up with germline, which may come from a read error. This rearrangement joins TRBV7-7 to TRBJ2-7, with 7 bases identical to TRBD1. The CDR3 is made up of 14 amino acids. Per the germline V gene, CDR1 is SSHAT and CDR2 is FNYEAQ (reference sequence). The chain's CDR3 is CASSSGTAPYEQYF. In DNA, the CDR3 is TGTGCTAGCAGCTCCGGGACAGCCCCCTACGAGCAGTACTTC.

This clone turned up a few times. The chain combines TRBV2 with TRBJ2-7; D might be TRBD2 (5 bases). In germline, CDR1 is SNHLY, CDR2 FYNNEI. The CDR3 has 13 amino acids. V lost 2 bases, J lost 7 bases, and 12 bases lay in between. The CDR3 DNA sequence: TGTGCCAGCAGTGAACGGGCCCCGGGGGAGCAGTACTTC. Residues: CASSERAPGEQYF.

The V gene is TRBV13, the J gene TRBJ2-3; 8 bases map to TRBD2. From germline, CDR1 is PRHDT and CDR2 FYEKMQ (reference sequence). The CDR3 has 18 amino acids. Trimming cost V 4 bases and J 2 bases; bases outside gene matches: 14. The chain's CDR3 is CASSSGPPSRGDTDTQYF. The CDR3 nucleotides are TGTGCCAGCAGCTCCGGGCCCCCTTCGCGGGGGGACACAGATACGCAGTATTTT. Looking up the rest from reference TRBV13 and TRBJ2-3 gives the full variable domain: AAGVIQSPRHLIKEKRETATLKCYPIPRHDTVYWYQQGPGQDPQFLISFYEKMQSDKGSIPDRFSAQQFSDYHSELNMSSLELGDSALYFCASSSGPPSRGDTDTQYFGPGTRLTVL.

This rearrangement joins TRBV10-3 to TRBJ2-1, with 13 bases matching TRBD2. Per germline, CDR1 ENHRY and CDR2 SYGVKD. The V gene end was trimmed by 6 bases and the J gene end by 5 bases; junction bases not matched to a gene: 1. The CDR3 has 14 amino acids. The CDR3: CAISGTSGDNEQFF. As DNA, the CDR3 is TGTGCCATCAGCGGGACTAGCGGGGACAATGAGCAGTTCTTC.

The V and J genes are TRBV5-1 and TRBJ1-3, with TRBD1 matching 9 bases. After removal of 0 bases from V and 8 bases from J, the junction contained 12 bases not matched to a gene. The CDR3 spans 17 residues. Germline V CDR1 and CDR2: SGHRS, YFSETQ. CDR3 in DNA: TGCGCCAGCAGCTTGGCGACAGGGGGAACATTTGGGGACACCATATATTTT. Amino acids: CASSLATGGTFGDTIYF. The complete variable domain, with remaining parts taken from reference TRBV5-1 and TRBJ1-3, reads KAGVTQTPRYLIKTRGQQVTLSCSPISGHRSVSWYQQTPGQGLQFLFEYFSETQRNKGNFPGRFSGRQFSNSRSEMNVSTLELGDSALYLCASSLATGGTFGDTIYFGEGSWLTVV.

This chain links TRBV2 with TRBJ1-2; tentative D call: TRBD1 (6 bases). Germline loops: CDR1 SNHLY, CDR2 FYNNEI. The CDR3 consists of 13 residues. With 2 bases removed from V and 4 bases from J, the gap between germline ends came to 8 bases. CDR3 sequence (DNA): TGTGCCAGCAGTGAACAGGGGACCTATGGCTACACCTTC. This sequence encodes CASSEQGTYGYTF.

The V and J genes are TRBV2 and TRBJ1-4, with 10 bases that match TRBD1. CDR1 is SNHLY and CDR2 is FYNNEI in the germline V gene. V dropped 3 bases and J dropped 7; count of bases not matched to a gene: 5. This CDR3 contains 15 residues. CDR3 DNA sequence: TGTGCCAGCAGTGATCGCGGGACAGGGGTTGAAAAACTGTTTTTT. Protein product: CASSDRGTGVEKLFF. Supplemented by reference TRBV2 and TRBJ1-4, the full variable domain reads EPEVTQTPSHQVTQMGQEVILRCVPISNHLYFYWYRQILGQKVEFLVSFYNNEISEKSEIFDDQFSVERPDGSNFTLKIRSTKLEDSAMYFCASSDRGTGVEKLFFGSGTQLSVL.

This clone was found once. This rearrangement joins TRBV7-2 to TRBJ1-5; weak D call: TRBD1 (5 bases). The ends were cut back, 4 bases at V and 6 bases at J, with 10 bases in the middle. Germline CDR1 SGHTA, CDR2 FQGNSA. CDR3 length: 13 residues. CDR3: CASSSRDGQPQHF. In nucleotides, the CDR3 is TGTGCCAGCAGCTCCAGGGATGGTCAGCCCCAGCATTTT.

The genes are TRBV19 and TRBJ2-2; 9 bases are shared with TRBD2. The germline V gene encodes CDR1 LNHDA and CDR2 SQIVND (reference sequence). Unmatched junction bases numbered 9, after V lost 9 bases and J lost 4 bases. This CDR3 spans 15 amino acids. CDR3 protein: CASQASGGTTGELFF. The CDR3 bases are TGTGCCAGCCAAGCGAGCGGGGGGACCACCGGGGAGCTGTTTTTT.

CDR3 sequence: CASADRIHTDTQYF. In DNA form, the CDR3 reads TGTGCCAGCGCCGACAGGATCCACACAGATACGCAGTATTTT. V usage is TRBV28 and J usage is TRBJ2-3, with a possible D match to TRBD1 (6 bases). CDR1 is MDHEN, CDR2 SYDVKM, per germline. Trimming took 8 bases from V and 2 from J, leaving 14 bases between them. The CDR3 has 14 amino acids.

This clone has a handful of counts. The J gene is TRBJ1-6, the V gene TRBV19; no reliable D call. The CDR3 contains 10 residues. Trimming left V 8 bases short and J 15 bases short, with 11 bases between. Germline V gene data show CDR1 as LNHDA and CDR2 as SQIVND (reference sequence). As DNA, the CDR3 is TGTGCCAGTGGGCCTCTTGGCCTCCACTTT. Protein: CASGPLGLHF. Filled out from reference TRBV19 and TRBJ1-6, the complete variable domain reads DGGITQSPKYLFRKEGQNVTLSCEQNLNHDAMYWYRQDPGQGLRLIYYSQIVNDFQKGDIAEGYSVSREKKESFPLTVTSAQKNPTAFYLCASGPLGLHFGNGTRLTVT.

The rearrangement links TRBV5-6 to TRBJ1-3; no clear D. V shed 4 bases and J shed 0 bases, with 8 bases lying between them. The CDR3 is made up of 14 amino acids. CDR1 and CDR2 from the germline V gene are SGHDT and YYEEEE. CDR3 loop: CASSRRGSGNTIYF. DNA for the CDR3: TGTGCCAGCAGCCGCCGAGGCTCTGGAAACACCATATATTTT.

This clone was counted once. V and J are TRBV2 and TRBJ1-2; 10 bases agree with TRBD1. The germline CDR1 and CDR2 sequences are SNHLY and FYNNEI. V shed 9 bases and J 5 bases; nucleotides not matched to a gene: 9. There are 14 residues in the CDR3. CDR3 sequence reads: CASILGQGEYGYTF. In DNA, the CDR3 is TGTGCCAGTATCTTAGGACAGGGGGAATATGGCTACACCTTC.

The V call is TRBV28, the J call TRBJ1-1; D ambiguous. The CDR3 loop spans 14 amino acids. Per the germline V gene, CDR1 is MDHEN and CDR2 is SYDVKM. The V end lost 1 base, the J end lost 0 bases, and 6 bases lay between the germline ends. CDR3: CASSLLQMNTEAFF. CDR3 in DNA: TGTGCCAGCAGTTTATTACAGATGAACACTGAAGCTTTCTTT.

The genes are TRBV27 and TRBJ1-1; 10 nucleotides align to TRBD1. There are 15 residues in the CDR3. The V gene's germline CDR1 is MNHEY and CDR2 SMNVEV (reference sequence). The trim removed 5 bases at V and 4 bases at J, leaving 7 bases unmatched. CDR3 nucleotide sequence: TGTGCCAGCAGTCGGACAGGGGGAGAGAGCACTGAAGCTTTCTTT. Translated: CASSRTGGESTEAFF.